This TCR beta chain was sequenced during a study of blood T cell repertoires in COVID-19. Across the study: Sources were T cells, B-cell-depleted T cells, or PBMCs; the material itself was cDNA or gDNA.

In germline, CDR1 is MNHEY, CDR2 SVGAGI. The CDR3 consists of 13 residues. Trimming left V 6 bases short and J 10 bases short, with 18 bases between. All enrollees were about 18 to 89 years old and from 20 to 25 US areas. For recovered donors of Cohort 3, there were two negative PCRs, clearance, or symptom resolution. The protocol was immunoSEQ multiplex PCR, while the TCRdb copy is restricted to in-frame clones and leaves out a portion. The data hold 200,000 to 250,000 clones, with approximately 90% observed a single time. Sequencing input: PBMCs or T cells enriched from blood (not recorded which). This TCR derives from a woman aged 25-40 years who had recovered from COVID-19. The genes are TRBV6-5 and TRBJ2-5, with a tentative D call TRBD2 (5 bases). CDR3 in DNA: TGTGCCAGCAGGACTCAGGCACGGGAAGACCAGTACTTC. This translates into CASRTQAREDQYF.